This TCR beta chain came from a study of a mutant IDH1 vaccine in newly diagnosed glioma. Study at large: Most patients had received both radiotherapy and temozolomide, the prior options being radiotherapy, temozolomide, or both.

Details on this clone: Its antigen is as yet unknown.

TCRdb keeps only in-frame clones here, not all; method: immunoSEQ multiplex PCR. The sample shows 85,000 to 100,000 clones, approximately 90% of them seen only once. The time point was: baseline, week 1 (first vaccination visit). The treatment is: pre-vaccination baseline after standard-of-care therapy. The study, taken as a whole, reports: Overall, more than 80% of patients had vaccine-induced immune responses.

The ends lost 2 bases at V and 5 bases at J; junction bases unmatched: 9. Germline CDR1 reads WSHSY; CDR2 reads SAAADI. The CDR3 extends over 16 amino acids. V usage is TRBV10-2 and J usage is TRBJ2-5; 9 bases map to TRBD2. Sequenced here: PBMCs, sampled from a glioma patient treated with radiotherapy, temozolomide or both. The receptor was isolated from a woman in her forties or fifties with glioma. CDR3 sequence: CASSETWREGRETQYF. The CDR3 DNA reads as TGCGCCAGCAGTGAGACTTGGCGGGAGGGCAGGGAGACCCAGTACTTC.